Following are 5 T cell receptor beta chains from one sample sequenced in a study of blood T cell repertoires in COVID-19. Method: immunoSEQ multiplex PCR; TCRdb's copy keeps in-frame clones and lacks some. The repertoire holds 250,000 to 300,000 clones, around 86% seen once, with less than 3% in the top ten. The sample consisted of peripheral blood. These TCRs come from a woman in her sixties or seventies with active or convalescent COVID-19.

This chain joins TRBV3-1 (or the pseudogene TRBV3-2) and TRBJ2-3; 8 bases align to TRBD1. From germline, CDR1 is LGHDT and CDR2 YNNKEL (reference sequence). The CDR3 runs 16 residues. V dropped 2 bases and J dropped 5; count of bases not matched to a gene: 9. This CDR3 reads CASSQFPDRGEDTQYF. The DNA for the CDR3 is TGTGCCAGCAGCCAATTCCCAGACAGGGGCGAAGATACGCAGTATTTT.

This rearrangement joins TRBV6-4 to TRBJ1-1, with D maybe TRBD1 (6 bases). The CDR3 loop spans 16 amino acids. Germline V gene lookup returns CDR1 MRHNA and CDR2 SNTAGT. V shed 8 bases and J shed 3 bases, with 22 bases lying between them. The CDR3 DNA reads TGTGCCAGCTCCCCGGAGGGGGGGTATAGGGACACTGAAGCTTTCTTT. It yields the protein CASSPEGGYRDTEAFF.

V and J are TRBV11-2 and TRBJ1-2, with 9 bases lining up with TRBD1. V was pared by 3 bases and J by 6 bases, with 2 bases of the junction left unmatched. Germline lookup yields CDR1 SGHAT and CDR2 FQNNGV. The CDR3 totals 13 residues. CDR3 in DNA: TGTGCCAGCAGCTTGGGGGACAGGGATGGCTACACCTTC. Its protein product is CASSLGDRDGYTF.

V gene TRBV25-1 combines with J gene TRBJ1-3, with 9 bases fitting TRBD1. From germline, CDR1 is MGHDK and CDR2 SYGVNS. The CDR3 length is 17 residues. Trimming cost V 3 bases and J 3 bases; bases outside gene matches: 9. DNA for the CDR3: TGTGCCAGCAGTGACACGGGACAGGGATCGGATGGAAACACCATATATTTT. Translated, it gives CASSDTGQGSDGNTIYF.

This clone was seen more than once but under ten times. This rearrangement joins TRBV20-1 to TRBJ2-2; D unclear. This CDR3 has 12 amino acids. Germline CDR1 is DFQATT and CDR2 is SNEGSKA (reference sequence). V was trimmed by 3 bases and J by 8 bases, leaving 10 bases between them. The CDR3 DNA is TGCAGTGCTAGTCCGAGCTGGGGGGAGCTGTTTTTT. Residues: CSASPSWGELFF.